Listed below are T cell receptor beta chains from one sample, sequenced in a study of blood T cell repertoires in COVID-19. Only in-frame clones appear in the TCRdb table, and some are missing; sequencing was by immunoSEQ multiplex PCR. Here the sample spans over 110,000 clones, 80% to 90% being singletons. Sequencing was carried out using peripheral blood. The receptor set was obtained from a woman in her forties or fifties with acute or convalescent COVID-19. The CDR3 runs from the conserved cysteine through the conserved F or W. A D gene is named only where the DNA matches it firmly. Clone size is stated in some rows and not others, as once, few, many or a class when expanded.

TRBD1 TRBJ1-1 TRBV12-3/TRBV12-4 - CASSLRTGRFVF TGTGCCAGCAGTTTGCGGACAGGGAGGTTCGTCTTT
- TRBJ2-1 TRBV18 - CASSPLPGSSGYNEQFF TGTGCCAGCTCACCACTCCCAGGATCCAGCGGATACAATGAGCAGTTCTTC
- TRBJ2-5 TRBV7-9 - CASSLAGAGETQYF TGTGCCAGCAGCTTAGCGGGAGCCGGTGAGACCCAGTACTTC
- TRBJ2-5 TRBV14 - CASSQVKGIGFGETQYF TGTGCCAGCAGCCAAGTAAAGGGGATAGGTTTCGGAGAGACCCAGTACTTC
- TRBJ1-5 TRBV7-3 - CASSPGLFQPQHF TGTGCCAGCAGCCCAGGGCTTTTCCAGCCCCAGCATTTT
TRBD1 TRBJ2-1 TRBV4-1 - CASSLGVPVGTGGNEQFF TGCGCCAGCAGCCTCGGGGTGCCGGTTGGGACAGGGGGGAATGAGCAGTTCTTC
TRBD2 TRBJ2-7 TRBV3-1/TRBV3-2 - CASSLMGRGYEQYF TGTGCCAGCAGCCTCATGGGGCGGGGGTACGAGCAGTACTTC
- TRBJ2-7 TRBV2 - CASRPPGQPVEQYF TGTGCCAGTCGTCCCCCCGGACAGCCCGTCGAGCAGTACTTC
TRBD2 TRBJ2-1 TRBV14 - CASSHLLAGAFNEQFF TGTGCCAGCAGCCACCTACTAGCGGGAGCCTTCAATGAGCAGTTCTTC
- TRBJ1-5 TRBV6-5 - CAGQKGLNQPQHF TGTGCCGGGCAAAAGGGACTCAATCAGCCCCAGCATTTT
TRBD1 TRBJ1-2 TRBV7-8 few CASSPLLGQEFNYGYTF TGTGCCAGCAGCCCACTGCTGGGACAGGAGTTTAACTATGGCTACACCTTC
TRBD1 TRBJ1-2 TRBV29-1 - CSVAGQGASYGYTF TGCAGCGTTGCTGGGCAGGGGGCCTCCTATGGCTACACCTTC
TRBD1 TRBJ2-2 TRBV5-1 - CASNQDRAGTGELFF TGCGCCAGCAACCAGGACAGGGCTGGGACCGGGGAGCTGTTTTTT
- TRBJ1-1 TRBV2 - CASSETPTGNTEAFF TGTGCCAGCAGTGAAACCCCGACGGGGAACACTGAAGCTTTCTTT
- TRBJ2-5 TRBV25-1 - CASRRETQYF TGTGCCAGCAGGCGAGAGACCCAGTACTTC
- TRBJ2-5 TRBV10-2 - CASSESRDGGTQYF TGCGCCAGCAGTGAGTCTCGAGACGGGGGGACCCAGTACTTC
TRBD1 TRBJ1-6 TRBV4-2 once CASSQSPGQLNSPLHF TGTGCCAGCAGCCAATCTCCGGGACAGCTAAATTCACCCCTCCACTTT
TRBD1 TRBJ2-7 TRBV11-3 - CASSPGTGGRNEQYF TGTGCCAGCAGCCCCGGTACAGGGGGCAGAAACGAGCAGTACTTC
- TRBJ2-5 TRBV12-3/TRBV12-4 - CASSILGGETQYF TGTGCCAGCAGTATACTAGGCGGTGAGACCCAGTACTTC
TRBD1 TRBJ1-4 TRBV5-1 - CASSLGDRGTTNEKLFF TGCGCCAGCAGCTTGGGGGACAGGGGGACAACTAATGAAAAACTGTTTTTT
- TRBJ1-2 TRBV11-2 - CASSLGAGVVGYTF TGTGCCAGCAGCTTAGGGGCAGGGGTGGTTGGCTACACCTTC
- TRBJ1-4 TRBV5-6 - CASSRDRTNEKLFF TGTGCCAGCAGTCGAGACAGAACTAATGAAAAACTGTTTTTT
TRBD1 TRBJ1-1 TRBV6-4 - CASRPGQGSTEAFF TGTGCCAGCAGGCCGGGACAGGGAAGCACTGAAGCTTTCTTT
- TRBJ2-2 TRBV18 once CASSGRQAFNTNTGELFF TGTGCCAGCTCAGGACGACAGGCTTTCAACACGAACACCGGGGAGCTGTTTTTT
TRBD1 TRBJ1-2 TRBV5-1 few CASSLGDRVNYGYTF TGCGCCAGCAGCTTGGGGGACAGGGTGAACTATGGCTACACCTTC
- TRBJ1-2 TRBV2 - CASSDGGAGYTF TGTGCCAGCAGTGATGGGGGGGCTGGCTACACCTTC
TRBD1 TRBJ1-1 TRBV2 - CASSGRTGPNTEAFF TGTGCCAGCAGTGGGAGGACAGGGCCGAACACTGAAGCTTTCTTT
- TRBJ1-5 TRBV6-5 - CASSLARDQPQHF TGTGCCAGCAGTCTCGCCAGGGATCAGCCCCAGCATTTT
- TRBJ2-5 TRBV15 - CATSRFTSGSRNSTQYF TGTGCCACCAGCAGATTCACTTCCGGGTCTCGGAATTCGACCCAGTACTTC
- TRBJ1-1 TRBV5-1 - CASSGNRDFSEAFF TGCGCCAGCAGCGGCAACCGGGACTTCTCTGAAGCTTTCTTT
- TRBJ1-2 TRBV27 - CASSFQGGLGYTF TGTGCCAGCAGTTTTCAGGGAGGCCTTGGCTACACCTTC
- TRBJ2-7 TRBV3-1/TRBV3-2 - CASSQSLYEQYF TGTGCCAGCAGCCAATCCCTCTACGAGCAGTACTTC
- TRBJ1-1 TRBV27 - CASSVDSGLGTEAFF TGTGCCAGCAGTGTGGACAGTGGGCTGGGCACTGAAGCTTTCTTT
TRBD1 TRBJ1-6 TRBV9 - CASSVEWTGRVLHF TGTGCCAGCAGCGTAGAATGGACAGGGAGAGTCCTCCACTTT
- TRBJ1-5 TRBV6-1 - CASSDRVILQPQHF TGTGCCAGCAGTGACAGGGTAATTTTACAGCCCCAGCATTTT
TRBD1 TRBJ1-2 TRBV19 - CASSPWTGYYGYTF TGTGCCAGTAGTCCTTGGACAGGGTACTATGGCTACACCTTC
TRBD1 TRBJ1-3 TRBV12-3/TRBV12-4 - CANSGTGLERGYF TGTGCCAACTCTGGGACAGGGCTAGAACGCGGGTATTTT
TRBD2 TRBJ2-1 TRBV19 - CASRSGGHYNEQFF TGTGCCAGTAGAAGCGGGGGGCATTACAATGAGCAGTTCTTC
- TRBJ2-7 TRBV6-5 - CASSFLQGYEQYF TGTGCCAGCAGTTTTTTACAGGGCTACGAGCAGTACTTC
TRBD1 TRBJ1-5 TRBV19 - CASRVGQGHQPQHF TGTGCCAGTAGGGTAGGACAGGGCCATCAGCCCCAGCATTTT
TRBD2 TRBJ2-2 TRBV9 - CASSVISGSGGELFF TGTGCCAGCAGCGTAATTAGCGGGAGTGGCGGGGAGCTGTTTTTT
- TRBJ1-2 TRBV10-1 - CASSDSGPYGYTF TGCGCCAGCAGCGACAGCGGGCCGTATGGCTACACCTTC